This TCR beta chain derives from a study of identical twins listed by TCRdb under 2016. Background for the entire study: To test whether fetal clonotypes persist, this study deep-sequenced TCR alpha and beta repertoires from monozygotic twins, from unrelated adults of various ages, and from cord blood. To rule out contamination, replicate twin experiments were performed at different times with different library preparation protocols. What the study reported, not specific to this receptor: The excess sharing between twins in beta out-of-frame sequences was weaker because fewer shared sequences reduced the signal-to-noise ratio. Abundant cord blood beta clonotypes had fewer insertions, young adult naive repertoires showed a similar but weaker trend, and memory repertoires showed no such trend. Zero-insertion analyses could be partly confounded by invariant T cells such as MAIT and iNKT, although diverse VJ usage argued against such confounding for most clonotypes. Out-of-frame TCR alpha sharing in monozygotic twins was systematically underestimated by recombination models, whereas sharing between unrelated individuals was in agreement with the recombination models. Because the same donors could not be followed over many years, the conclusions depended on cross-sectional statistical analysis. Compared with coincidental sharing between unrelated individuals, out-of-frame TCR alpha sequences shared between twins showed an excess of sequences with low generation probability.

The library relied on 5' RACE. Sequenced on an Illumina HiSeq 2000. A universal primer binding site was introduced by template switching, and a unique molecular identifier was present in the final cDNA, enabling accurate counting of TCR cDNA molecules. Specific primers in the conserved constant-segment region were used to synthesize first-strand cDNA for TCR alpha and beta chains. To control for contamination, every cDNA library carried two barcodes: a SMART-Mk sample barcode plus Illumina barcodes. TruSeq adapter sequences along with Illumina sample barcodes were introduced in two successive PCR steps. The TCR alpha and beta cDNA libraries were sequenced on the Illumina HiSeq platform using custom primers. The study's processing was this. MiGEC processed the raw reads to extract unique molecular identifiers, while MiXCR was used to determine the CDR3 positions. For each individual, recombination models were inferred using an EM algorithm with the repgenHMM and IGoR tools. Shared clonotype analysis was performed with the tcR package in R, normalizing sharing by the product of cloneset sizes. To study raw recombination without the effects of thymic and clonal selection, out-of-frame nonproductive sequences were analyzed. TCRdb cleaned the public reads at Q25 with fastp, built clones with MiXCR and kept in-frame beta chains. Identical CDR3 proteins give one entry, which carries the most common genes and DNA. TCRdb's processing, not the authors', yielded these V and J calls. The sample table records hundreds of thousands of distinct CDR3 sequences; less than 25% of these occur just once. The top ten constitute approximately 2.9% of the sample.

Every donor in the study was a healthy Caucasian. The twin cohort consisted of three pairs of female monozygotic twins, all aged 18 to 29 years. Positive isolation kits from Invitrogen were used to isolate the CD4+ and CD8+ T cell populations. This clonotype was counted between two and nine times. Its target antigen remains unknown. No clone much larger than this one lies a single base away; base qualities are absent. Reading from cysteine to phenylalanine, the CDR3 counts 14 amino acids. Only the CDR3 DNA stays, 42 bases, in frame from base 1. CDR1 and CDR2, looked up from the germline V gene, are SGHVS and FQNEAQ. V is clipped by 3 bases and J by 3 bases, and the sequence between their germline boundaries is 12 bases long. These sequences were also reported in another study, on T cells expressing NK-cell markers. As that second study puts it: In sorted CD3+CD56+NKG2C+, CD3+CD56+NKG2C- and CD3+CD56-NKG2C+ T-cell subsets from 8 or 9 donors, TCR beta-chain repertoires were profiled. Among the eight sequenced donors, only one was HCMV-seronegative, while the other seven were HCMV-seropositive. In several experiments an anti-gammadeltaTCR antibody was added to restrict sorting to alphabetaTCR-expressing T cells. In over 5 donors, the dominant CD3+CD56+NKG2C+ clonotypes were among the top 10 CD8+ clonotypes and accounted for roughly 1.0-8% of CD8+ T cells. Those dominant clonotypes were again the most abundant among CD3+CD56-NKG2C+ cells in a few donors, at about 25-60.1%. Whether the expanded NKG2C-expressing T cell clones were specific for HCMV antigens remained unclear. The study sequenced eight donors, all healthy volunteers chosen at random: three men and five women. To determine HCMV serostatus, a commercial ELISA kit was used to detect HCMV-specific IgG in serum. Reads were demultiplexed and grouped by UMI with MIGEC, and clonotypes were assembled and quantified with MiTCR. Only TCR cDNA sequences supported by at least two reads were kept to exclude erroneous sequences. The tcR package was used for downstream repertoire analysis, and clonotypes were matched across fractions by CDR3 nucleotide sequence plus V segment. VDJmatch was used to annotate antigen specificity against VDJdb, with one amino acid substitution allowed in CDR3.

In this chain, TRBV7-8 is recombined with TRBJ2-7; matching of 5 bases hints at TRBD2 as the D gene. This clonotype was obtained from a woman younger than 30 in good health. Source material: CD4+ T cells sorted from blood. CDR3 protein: CASSFLADHYEQYF. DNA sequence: TGTGCCAGCAGCTTCCTAGCCGACCACTACGAGCAGTACTTC.